The TCR beta chain described here comes from a study of blood T cell repertoires in COVID-19. This clone was detected only once. Per the original data handling: Using reference gene primer amplification, nucleated cell counts were estimated. Produced via immunoSEQ multiplex PCR; TCRdb's table is partial and in-frame only. V and J calls and clone size are copied from that table; D and trimming were computed from the DNA. Counted here are 360,000 or so clones, roughly 87% occurring once; the ten biggest clones make up around 3%. Donors of Cohort 3 who recovered were those that had two negative PCRs, clearance, or symptom resolution. The CDR3 is 15 residues long. The V end was cut by 5 bases, the J end by 5 bases, with 16 bases between. CDR1 is SNHLY, CDR2 FYNNEI, per germline.

The source material was PBMCs or T cells enriched from blood (not recorded which). This receptor was obtained from a woman in her 30s who had recovered from COVID-19. The chain links TRBV2 to TRBJ2-1; a weak D match, TRBD1 (5 bases). Here the CDR3 reads CASSQWQGINNEQFF. CDR3 DNA sequence: TGTGCCAGCAGTCAGTGGCAGGGAATTAACAATGAGCAGTTCTTC.